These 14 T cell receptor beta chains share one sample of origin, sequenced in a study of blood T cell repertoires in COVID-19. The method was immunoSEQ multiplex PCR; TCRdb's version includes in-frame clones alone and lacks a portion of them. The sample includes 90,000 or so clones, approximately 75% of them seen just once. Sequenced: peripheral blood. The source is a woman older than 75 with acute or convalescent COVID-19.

CDR3 loop: CATRRSGAVEQYF. CDR3 bases: TGTGCCACCCGGAGGTCAGGGGCCGTCGAGCAGTACTTC. The gene calls are TRBV6-5 and TRBJ2-7; tentative D call: TRBD1 (6 bases). Germline CDR1 MNHEY, CDR2 SVGAGI. The CDR3 runs 13 residues. The V gene lost 10 bases and the J gene lost 6 bases, with 19 bases spanning the gap.

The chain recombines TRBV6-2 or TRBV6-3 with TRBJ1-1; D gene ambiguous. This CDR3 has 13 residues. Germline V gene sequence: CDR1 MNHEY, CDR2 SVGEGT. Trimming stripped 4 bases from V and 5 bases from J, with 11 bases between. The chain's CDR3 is CASSLRVRTEAFF. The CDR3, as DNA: TGTGCCAGCAGTTTGAGGGTACGGACTGAAGCTTTCTTT.

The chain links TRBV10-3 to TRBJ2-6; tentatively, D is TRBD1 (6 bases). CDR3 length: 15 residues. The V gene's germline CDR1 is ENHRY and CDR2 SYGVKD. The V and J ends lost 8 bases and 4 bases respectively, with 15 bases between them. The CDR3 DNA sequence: TGTGCCATCCAGACAGGAGTCTGGGGGGCCAACGTCCTGACTTTC. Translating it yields CAIQTGVWGANVLTF.

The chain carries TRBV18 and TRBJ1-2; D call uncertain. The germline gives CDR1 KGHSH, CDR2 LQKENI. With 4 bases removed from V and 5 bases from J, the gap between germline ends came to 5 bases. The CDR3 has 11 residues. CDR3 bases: TGTGCCAGCTCACTCGAGTATGGCTACACCTTC. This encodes CASSLEYGYTF.

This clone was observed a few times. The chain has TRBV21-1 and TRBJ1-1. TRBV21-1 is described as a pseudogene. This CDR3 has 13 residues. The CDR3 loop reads CASSKDGVTEAFF. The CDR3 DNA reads TGTGCCAGCAGCAAAGACGGGGTGACTGAAGCTTTCTTT.

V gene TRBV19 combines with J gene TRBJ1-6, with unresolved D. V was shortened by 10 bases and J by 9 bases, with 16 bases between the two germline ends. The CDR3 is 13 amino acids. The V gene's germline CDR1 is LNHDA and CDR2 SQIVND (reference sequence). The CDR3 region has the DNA TGTGCCACCTCGGGGAAAACGGGTTCACCCCTCCACTTT. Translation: CATSGKTGSPLHF.

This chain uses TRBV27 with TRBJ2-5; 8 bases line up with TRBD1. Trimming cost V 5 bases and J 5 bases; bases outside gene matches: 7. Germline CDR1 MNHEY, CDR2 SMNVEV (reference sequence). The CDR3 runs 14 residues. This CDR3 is CASSPGQGSETQYF. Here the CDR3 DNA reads TGTGCCAGCAGTCCCGGACAGGGATCGGAGACCCAGTACTTC.

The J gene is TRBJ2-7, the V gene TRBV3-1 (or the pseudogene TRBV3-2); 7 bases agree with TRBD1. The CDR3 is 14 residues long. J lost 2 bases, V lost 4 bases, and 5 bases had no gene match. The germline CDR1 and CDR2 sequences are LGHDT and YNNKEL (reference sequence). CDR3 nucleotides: TGTGCCAGCAGCCCATGGGACAGAGCCTACGAGCAGTACTTC. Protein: CASSPWDRAYEQYF.

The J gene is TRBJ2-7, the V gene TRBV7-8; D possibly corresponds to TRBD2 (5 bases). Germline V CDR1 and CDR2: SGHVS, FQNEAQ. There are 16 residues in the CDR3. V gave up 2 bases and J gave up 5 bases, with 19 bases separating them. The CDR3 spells CASSLSTVAIRNEQYF. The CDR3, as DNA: TGTGCCAGCAGCTTAAGCACGGTAGCGATTAGGAACGAGCAGTACTTC.

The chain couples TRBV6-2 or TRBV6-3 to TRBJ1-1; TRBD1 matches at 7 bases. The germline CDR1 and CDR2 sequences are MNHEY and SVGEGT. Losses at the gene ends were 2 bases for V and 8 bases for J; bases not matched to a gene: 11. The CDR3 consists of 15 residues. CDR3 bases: TGTGCCAGCAGTTACCCTGGTAGACAGGGCTTAGAAGCTTTCTTT. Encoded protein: CASSYPGRQGLEAFF.

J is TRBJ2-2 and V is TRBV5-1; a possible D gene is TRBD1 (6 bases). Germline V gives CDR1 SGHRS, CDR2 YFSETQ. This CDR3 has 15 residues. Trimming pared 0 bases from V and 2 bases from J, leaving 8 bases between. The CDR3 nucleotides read TGCGCCAGCAGCTTGGTAGGGGGTAACACCGGGGAGCTGTTTTTT. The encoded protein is CASSLVGGNTGELFF.

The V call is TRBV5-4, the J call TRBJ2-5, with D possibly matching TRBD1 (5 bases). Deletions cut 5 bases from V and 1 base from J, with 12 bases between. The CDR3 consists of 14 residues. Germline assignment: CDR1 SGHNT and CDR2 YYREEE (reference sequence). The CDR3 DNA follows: TGTGCCAGCAGGCCGAGGCAGGGCCAAGAGACCCAGTACTTC. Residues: CASRPRQGQETQYF.

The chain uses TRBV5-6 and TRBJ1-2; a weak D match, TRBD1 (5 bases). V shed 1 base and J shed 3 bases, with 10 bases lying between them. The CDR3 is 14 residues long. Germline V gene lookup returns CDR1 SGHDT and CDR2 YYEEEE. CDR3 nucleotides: TGTGCCAGCAGCTTGATGGGGCAGGACTATGGCTACACCTTC. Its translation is CASSLMGQDYGYTF.

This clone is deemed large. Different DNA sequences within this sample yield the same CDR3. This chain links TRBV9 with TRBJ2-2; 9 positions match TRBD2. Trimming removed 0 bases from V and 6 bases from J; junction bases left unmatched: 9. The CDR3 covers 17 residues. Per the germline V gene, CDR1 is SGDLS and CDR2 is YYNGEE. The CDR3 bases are TGTGCCAGCAGCGTAGAGGCGGGGGGGCCGTCATCCGGGGAGCTGTTTTTT. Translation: CASSVEAGGPSSGELFF.